This T cell receptor (beta chain) was documented in a study of blood T cell repertoires in COVID-19. Whole-study context: The cDNA or gDNA used as material had been derived from T cells, B-cell-depleted T cells, or PBMCs.

The CDR3 totals 16 residues. The germline CDR1 and CDR2 sequences are SGHVS and FQNEAQ. The V end was cut by 5 bases, the J end by 0 bases, with 15 bases between. Clones were read by immunoSEQ multiplex PCR, and TCRdb kept only the in-frame ones, dropping some. The sample records fewer than 55,000 clones, roughly 84% being singletons. The specimen was peripheral blood. This TCR was sampled from a man aged 45-65 years with acute or convalescent COVID-19. The V gene is TRBV7-8, the J gene TRBJ2-3; D is uncertain. The chain's CDR3 is CASSPGRGTSTDTQYF. The CDR3 bases are TGTGCCAGCAGCCCCGGTCGAGGAACTAGCACAGATACGCAGTATTTT.